Listed below are T cell receptor beta chains from one sample, sequenced in a study of blood T cells in healthy people across ages. TCRdb recomputed calls from the 5' RACE reads with MiXCR, one row per CDR3 protein. The top ten hold about 3% of the sample, which has around 800,000 distinct CDR3 sequences, 20% to 30% seen once. These data were also filed under a second study, of T cells of mothers and their children.

Sequenced input: blood. Source of these receptors: a boy aged 5-17 years in good health. Each CDR3 is given with its conserved first and last residue. The D gene is left open where the match is weak. Clone size is given for some rows only: seen once, a few or many times, or a class if the clone is expanded.

size: .; V: TRBV28; length: 14; D: TRBD1; J: TRBJ1-5; CDR3: CASSNRGSNQPQHF; DNA: TGTGCCAGCAGCAACAGGGGCAGTAATCAGCCCCAGCATTTT
size: few; V: TRBV20-1; length: 13; D: .; J: TRBJ2-7; CDR3: CSARDLGSYEQYF; DNA: TGCAGTGCTAGAGACCTCGGATCCTACGAGCAGTACTTC
size: .; V: TRBV7-2; length: 14; D: .; J: TRBJ2-5; CDR3: CASSTQGYQETQYF; DNA: TGTGCCAGCAGCACCCAAGGGTACCAAGAGACCCAGTACTTC
size: .; V: TRBV5-1; length: 14; D: TRBD1; J: TRBJ2-7; CDR3: CATGTGTGIYEQYF; DNA: TGCGCCACCGGAACCGGGACAGGGATTTACGAGCAGTACTTC
size: few; V: TRBV20-1; length: 11; D: TRBD1; J: TRBJ2-1; CDR3: CSAGQGNEQFF; DNA: TGCAGTGCGGGACAGGGAAATGAGCAGTTCTTC
size: .; V: TRBV20-1; length: 15; D: TRBD2; J: TRBJ2-7; CDR3: CSARPGLAASYEQYF; DNA: TGCAGTGCTAGACCGGGACTAGCGGCCTCCTACGAGCAGTACTTC
size: few; V: TRBV20-1; length: 14; D: .; J: TRBJ2-1; CDR3: CSAPTVGSYNEQFF; DNA: TGCAGTGCCCCGACGGTGGGCTCCTACAATGAGCAGTTCTTC
size: few; V: TRBV4-1; length: 15; D: .; J: TRBJ2-7; CDR3: CASSQSQGNSYEQYF; DNA: TGCGCCAGCAGCCAATCACAGGGCAACTCCTACGAGCAGTACTTC
size: .; V: TRBV18; length: 16; D: .; J: TRBJ2-6; CDR3: CASSPPTSQGLTVLTF; DNA: TGTGCCAGCTCACCGCCAACCTCACAGGGCCTAACGGTCCTGACTTTC
size: .; V: TRBV29-1; length: 13; D: TRBD1; J: TRBJ1-2; CDR3: CSSLTGGNYGNTF; DNA: TGCAGCAGCCTGACAGGGGGCAACTATGGCAACACCTTC
size: few; V: TRBV7-3; length: 18; D: .; J: TRBJ2-2; CDR3: CASSLKKLGDTNTGELFF; DNA: TGTGCCAGCAGCTTAAAAAAATTAGGAGACACAAACACCGGGGAGCTGTTTTTT
size: .; V: TRBV5-4; length: 16; D: .; J: TRBJ2-2; CDR3: CASSLALAHNTGELFF; DNA: TGTGCCAGCAGCTTGGCCCTAGCGCACAACACCGGGGAGCTGTTTTTT
size: few; V: TRBV6-2/TRBV6-3; length: 13; D: TRBD1; J: TRBJ2-7; CDR3: CASSTGGLGEQYF; DNA: TGTGCCAGCAGTACAGGGGGCTTAGGGGAGCAGTACTTC
size: .; V: TRBV29-1; length: 13; D: .; J: TRBJ1-4; CDR3: CSVRGTTNEKLSF; DNA: TGCAGCGTAAGAGGGACGACTAATGAAAAACTGTCTTTT
size: .; V: TRBV9; length: 15; D: TRBD1; J: TRBJ2-1; CDR3: CASSVSTGGYNEQFF; DNA: TGTGCCAGCAGTGTAAGCACAGGGGGCTACAATGAGCAGTTCTTC
size: few; V: TRBV4-1; length: 18; D: TRBD2; J: TRBJ2-1; CDR3: CASSLSLERGRDYNEQFF; DNA: TGCGCCAGCAGCCTATCTCTTGAGCGGGGGCGCGATTACAATGAGCAGTTCTTC